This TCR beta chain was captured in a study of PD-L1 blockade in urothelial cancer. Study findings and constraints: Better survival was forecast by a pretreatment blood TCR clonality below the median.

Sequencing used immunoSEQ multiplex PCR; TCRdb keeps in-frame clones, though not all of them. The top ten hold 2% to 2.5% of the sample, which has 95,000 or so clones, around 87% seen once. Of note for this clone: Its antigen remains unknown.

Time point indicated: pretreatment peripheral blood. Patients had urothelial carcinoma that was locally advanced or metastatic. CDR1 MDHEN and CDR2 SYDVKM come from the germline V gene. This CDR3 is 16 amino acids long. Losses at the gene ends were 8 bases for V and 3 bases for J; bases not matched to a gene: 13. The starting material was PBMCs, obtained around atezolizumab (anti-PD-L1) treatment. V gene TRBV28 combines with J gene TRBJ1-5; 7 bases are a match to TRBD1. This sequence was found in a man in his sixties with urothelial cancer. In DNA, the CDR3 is TGTGCCAGCGGCGCGTTCGAGGGGGCGCCCAATCAGCCCCAGCATTTT. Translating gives CASGAFEGAPNQPQHF.